A selection of T cell receptor beta chains follows, all from one sample in a study of CD8+CD57+ T cells in acquired aplastic anemia. From the reads, TCRdb called clonotypes with MiXCR, one entry per CDR3 protein. The repertoire holds 210,000 or so distinct CDR3 sequences, around 49% seen once, with roughly 21% in the top ten. Sequenced input: sorted CD4+, CD8+, or CD8+CD57+ T cells (not recorded which) from PBMCs. The receptors shown here come from a human donor with aplastic anemia. Both conserved end residues are part of each CDR3. The order of the fields is J gene, V gene, clone size, D gene, CDR3 protein, CDR3 DNA. D genes are given only for firm matches. Not all rows give a size; the values are once, few, many and, for expanded clones, a class.

TRBJ1-2 | TRBV14 | - | - | CASSQGEVYGYTF | TGTGCCAGCAGCCAGGGGGAGGTCTATGGCTACACCTTC
TRBJ2-5 | TRBV25-1 | - | TRBD2 | CASSDLAGVRETQYF | TGTGCCAGCAGTGACCTAGCGGGAGTGAGAGAGACCCAGTACTTC
TRBJ1-2 | TRBV12-3/TRBV12-4 | - | - | CASSFPGRAIYGYTF | TGTGCCAGCAGTTTCCCTGGCAGGGCCATCTATGGCTACACCTTC
TRBJ1-1 | TRBV7-2 | - | - | CASSVIQGNTEAFF | TGTGCCAGCAGCGTCATACAGGGGAACACTGAAGCTTTCTTT
TRBJ2-3 | TRBV15 | few | TRBD2 | CATSRRGGRTDTQYF | TGTGCCACCAGCAGACGGGGGGGTCGCACAGATACGCAGTATTTT
TRBJ1-5 | TRBV5-1 | - | - | CASSLGRGSGGNQPQHF | TGCGCCAGCAGCTTGGGTCGGGGTTCAGGCGGCAATCAGCCCCAGCATTTT
TRBJ2-3 | TRBV3-1 | many | - | CASSQVGDTQYF | TGTGCCAGCAGCCAAGTCGGAGATACGCAGTATTTT
TRBJ2-7 | TRBV2 | once | - | CASSAGTSWQYF | TGTGCCAGCAGTGCCGGGACATCTTGGCAGTACTTC
TRBJ2-1 | TRBV20-1 | few | TRBD2 | CSARPLAGTEQFF | TGCAGTGCTAGACCTCTAGCGGGAACAGAGCAGTTCTTC
TRBJ1-5 | TRBV10-3 | many | - | CAISERGGQPQHF | TGTGCCATCAGTGAGAGGGGCGGCCAGCCCCAGCATTTT
TRBJ1-1 | TRBV9 | few | - | CASSVPKGRSEAFF | TGTGCCAGCAGCGTTCCAAAGGGGAGGTCTGAAGCTTTCTTT
TRBJ1-1 | TRBV6-4 | many | TRBD1 | CASSTGQGRAFF | TGTGCCAGCAGTACGGGACAGGGGCGGGCTTTCTTT
TRBJ2-7 | TRBV19 | few | - | CAWARDGHSYEQYF | TGTGCCTGGGCCCGGGACGGACACTCCTACGAGCAGTACTTC
TRBJ2-4 | TRBV19 | - | TRBD1 | CASSIDRGQGKIVQNIQYF | TGCGCCAGTAGTATAGATCGGGGACAGGGGAAAATTGTACAAAACATTCAGTACTTC
TRBJ1-5 | TRBV7-9 | - | - | CASSLGPGRIYEHF | TGTGCCAGCAGCCTAGGTCCAGGGAGGATCTACGAGCATTTT
TRBJ1-2 | TRBV28 | - | TRBD1 | CASSFGTENYGYTF | TGTGCCAGCAGTTTCGGGACAGAGAACTATGGCTACACCTTC
TRBJ1-2 | TRBV12-3/TRBV12-4 | many | - | CASRGLNYGYTF | TGTGCCAGTAGAGGCCTCAACTATGGCTACACCTTC
TRBJ1-1 | TRBV6-5 | - | - | CASRGKGGNTEAFF | TGTGCCAGCAGGGGAAAGGGAGGGAACACTGAAGCTTTCTTT
TRBJ2-3 | TRBV12-3/TRBV12-4 | - | - | CASSFPGPDTQYF | TGTGCCAGCAGTTTTCCGGGTCCAGATACGCAGTATTTT